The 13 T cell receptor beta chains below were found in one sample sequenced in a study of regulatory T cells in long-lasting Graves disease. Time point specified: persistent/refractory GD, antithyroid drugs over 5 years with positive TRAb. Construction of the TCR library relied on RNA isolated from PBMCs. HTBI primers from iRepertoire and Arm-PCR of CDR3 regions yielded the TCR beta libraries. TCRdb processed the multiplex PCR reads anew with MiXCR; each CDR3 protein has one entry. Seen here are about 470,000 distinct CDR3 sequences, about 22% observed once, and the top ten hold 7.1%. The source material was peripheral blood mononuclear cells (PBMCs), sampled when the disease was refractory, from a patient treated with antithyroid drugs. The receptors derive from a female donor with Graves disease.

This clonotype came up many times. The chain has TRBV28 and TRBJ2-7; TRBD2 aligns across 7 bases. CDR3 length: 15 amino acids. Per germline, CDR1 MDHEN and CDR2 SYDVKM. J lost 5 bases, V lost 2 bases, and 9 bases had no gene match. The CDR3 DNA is TGTGCCAGCAGTTTAGTGCGGGAGATGAGCAACGAGCAGTACTTC. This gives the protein CASSLVREMSNEQYF.

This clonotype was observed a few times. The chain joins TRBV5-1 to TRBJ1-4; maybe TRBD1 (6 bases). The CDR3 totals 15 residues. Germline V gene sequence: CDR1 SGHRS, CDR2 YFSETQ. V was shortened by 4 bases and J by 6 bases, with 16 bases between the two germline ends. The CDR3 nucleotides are TGCGCCAGCAGCCGCGCAGGGGCCACGGATGAAAAACTGTTTTTT. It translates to CASSRAGATDEKLFF. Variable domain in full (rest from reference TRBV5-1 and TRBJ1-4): KAGVTQTPRYLIKTRGQQVTLSCSPISGHRSVSWYQQTPGQGLQFLFEYFSETQRNKGNFPGRFSGRQFSNSRSEMNVSTLELGDSALYLCASSRAGATDEKLFFGSGTQLSVL.

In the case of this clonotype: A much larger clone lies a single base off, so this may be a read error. The CDR3 is CASSYLTGNNSPLHF. In DNA form, the CDR3 reads TGCGCCAGCAGCTACTTGACAGGGAACAATTCACCCCTCCACTTT. The J gene is TRBJ1-6, the V gene TRBV5-1, with TRBD1 matching 7 bases. With V trimmed by 3 bases and J by 7 bases, 7 bases remained unmatched. Germline V lookup: CDR1 SGHRS, CDR2 YFSETQ. The CDR3 is 15 residues long.

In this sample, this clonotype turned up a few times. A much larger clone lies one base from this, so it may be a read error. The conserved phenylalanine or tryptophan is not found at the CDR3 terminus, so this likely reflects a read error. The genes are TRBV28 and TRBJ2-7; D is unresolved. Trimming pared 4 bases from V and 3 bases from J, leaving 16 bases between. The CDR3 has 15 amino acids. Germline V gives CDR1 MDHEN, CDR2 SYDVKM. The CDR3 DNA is TGTGCCAGCAGTTCCGCCTCCGGCGTGGACTACGAGCAGTACCTC. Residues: CASSSASGVDYEQYL.

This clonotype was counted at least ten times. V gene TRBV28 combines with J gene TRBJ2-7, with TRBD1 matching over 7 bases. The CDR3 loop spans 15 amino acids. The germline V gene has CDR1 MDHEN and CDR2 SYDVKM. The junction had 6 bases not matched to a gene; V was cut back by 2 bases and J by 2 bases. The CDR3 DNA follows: TGTGCCAGCAGTTTACTGACAGGGTATGCCTACGAGCAGTACTTC. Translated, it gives CASSLLTGYAYEQYF. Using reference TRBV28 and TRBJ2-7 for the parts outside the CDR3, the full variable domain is DVKVTQSSRYLVKRTGEKVFLECVQDMDHENMFWYRQDPGLGLRLIYFSYDVKMKEKGDIPEGYSVSREKKERFSLILESASTNQTSMYLCASSLLTGYAYEQYFGPGTRLTVT.

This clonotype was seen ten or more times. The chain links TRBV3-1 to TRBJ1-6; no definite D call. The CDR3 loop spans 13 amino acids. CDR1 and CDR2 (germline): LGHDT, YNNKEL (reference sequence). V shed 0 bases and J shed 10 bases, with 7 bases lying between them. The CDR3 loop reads CASSQDYQSPLHF. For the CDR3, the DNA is TGTGCCAGCAGCCAAGATTACCAGTCACCCCTCCACTTT.

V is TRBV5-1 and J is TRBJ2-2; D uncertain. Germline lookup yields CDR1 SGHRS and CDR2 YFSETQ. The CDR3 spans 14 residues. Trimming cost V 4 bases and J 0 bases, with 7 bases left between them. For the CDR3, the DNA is TGCGCCAGCAGCGCGGAATCGAACACCGGGGAGCTGTTTTTT. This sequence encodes CASSAESNTGELFF.

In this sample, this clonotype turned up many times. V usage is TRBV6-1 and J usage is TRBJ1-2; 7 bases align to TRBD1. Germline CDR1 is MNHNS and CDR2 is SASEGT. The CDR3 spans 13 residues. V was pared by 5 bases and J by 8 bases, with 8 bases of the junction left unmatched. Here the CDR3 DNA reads TGTGCCAGCAGTCCCGAAGCAGGGGGAGGCTACACCTTC. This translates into CASSPEAGGGYTF.

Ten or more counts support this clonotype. The CDR3 reads CASGAPGQADLELFF. Here the CDR3 DNA reads TGTGCCAGCGGGGCGCCGGGACAGGCCGATTTGGAACTGTTTTTT. V gene TRBV27 combines with J gene TRBJ1-4; the match to TRBD1 covers 8 bases. The junction had 17 bases not matched to a gene; V was cut back by 8 bases and J by 12 bases. Germline lookup yields CDR1 MNHEY and CDR2 SMNVEV (reference sequence). This CDR3 has 15 amino acids.

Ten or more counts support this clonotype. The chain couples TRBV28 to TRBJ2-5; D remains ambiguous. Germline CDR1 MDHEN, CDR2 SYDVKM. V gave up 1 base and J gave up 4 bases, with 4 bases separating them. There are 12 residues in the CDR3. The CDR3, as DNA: TGTGCCAGCAGTTTATTTGCAGAGACCCAGTACTTC. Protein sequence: CASSLFAETQYF.

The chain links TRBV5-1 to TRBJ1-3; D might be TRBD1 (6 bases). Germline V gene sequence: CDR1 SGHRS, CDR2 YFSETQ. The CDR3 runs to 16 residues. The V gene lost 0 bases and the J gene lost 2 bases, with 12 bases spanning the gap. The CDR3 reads CASSLAFQGPGNTIYF. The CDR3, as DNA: TGCGCCAGCAGCTTGGCCTTTCAGGGGCCTGGAAACACCATATATTTT.

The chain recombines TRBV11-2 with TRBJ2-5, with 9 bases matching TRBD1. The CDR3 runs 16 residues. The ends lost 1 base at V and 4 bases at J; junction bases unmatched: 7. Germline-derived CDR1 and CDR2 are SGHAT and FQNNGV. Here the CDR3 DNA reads TGTGCCAGCAGCTTAGGGATATTGGGACAGGGAGAGACCCAGTACTTC. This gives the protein CASSLGILGQGETQYF. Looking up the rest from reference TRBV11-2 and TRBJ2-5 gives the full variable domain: EAGVAQSPRYKIIEKRQSVAFWCNPISGHATLYWYQQILGQGPKLLIQFQNNGVVDDSQLPKDRFSAERLKGVDSTLKIQPAKLEDSAVYLCASSLGILGQGETQYFGPGTRLLVL.

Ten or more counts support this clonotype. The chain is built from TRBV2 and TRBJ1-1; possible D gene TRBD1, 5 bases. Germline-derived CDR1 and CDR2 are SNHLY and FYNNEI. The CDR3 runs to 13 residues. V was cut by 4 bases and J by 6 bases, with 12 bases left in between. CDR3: CASSGQGSAEAFF. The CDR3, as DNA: TGTGCCAGCAGTGGTCAGGGAAGCGCTGAAGCTTTCTTT.